The 21 T cell receptor beta chains reported below all come from one sample, sequenced in a study of blood T cell repertoires in COVID-19. Only in-frame clones appear in the TCRdb table, and some are missing; sequencing was by immunoSEQ multiplex PCR. Among some 270,000 clones listed, around nine tenths were seen once. The sample was peripheral blood. All receptors derive from a man aged 25 to 40 with acute or convalescent COVID-19.

The chain uses TRBV19 and TRBJ1-2, with 8 bases matching TRBD1. The CDR3 consists of 14 residues. CDR1 and CDR2 (germline): LNHDA, SQIVND (reference sequence). V lost 3 bases and J lost 4; bases outside the gene matches: 4. The CDR3 is CASSIGQGAYGYTF. The CDR3 DNA sequence: TGTGCCAGTAGTATTGGTCAGGGGGCCTATGGCTACACCTTC.

The genes are TRBV3-1 (or the pseudogene TRBV3-2) and TRBJ1-3; TRBD1 is a possible D gene (6 bases). The CDR3 loop spans 14 amino acids. From germline, CDR1 is LGHDT and CDR2 YNNKEL (reference sequence). Trimming removed 4 bases from V and 3 bases from J, with 10 bases in between. The CDR3 loop is CASSPQGYGNTIYF. As DNA, the CDR3 is TGTGCCAGCAGCCCACAGGGTTATGGAAACACCATATATTTT.

The chain couples TRBV6-5 to TRBJ1-1; D is possibly TRBD1 (5 bases). The CDR3 has 15 residues. Trimming cost V 6 bases and J 2 bases, with 16 bases left between them. The germline V gene has CDR1 MNHEY and CDR2 SVGAGI. DNA for the CDR3: TGTGCCAGCAGCGTTGACAGAGCCCTTAACACTGAAGCTTTCTTT. Residues: CASSVDRALNTEAFF.

The chain combines TRBV2 with TRBJ2-1; 7 bases agree with TRBD2. There are 14 residues in the CDR3. From germline, CDR1 is SNHLY and CDR2 FYNNEI. With 4 bases clipped from V and 6 bases from J, the junction kept 6 bases outside the gene matches. CDR3 amino acids: CASSAGLGVNEQFF. The CDR3 coding sequence is TGTGCCAGCAGTGCTGGACTAGGGGTCAATGAGCAGTTCTTC. Complete variable domain (other parts from reference TRBV2 and TRBJ2-1): EPEVTQTPSHQVTQMGQEVILRCVPISNHLYFYWYRQILGQKVEFLVSFYNNEISEKSEIFDDQFSVERPDGSNFTLKIRSTKLEDSAMYFCASSAGLGVNEQFFGPGTRLTVL.

This chain joins TRBV29-1 and TRBJ1-2; 7 bases line up with TRBD1. The V gene end was trimmed by 3 bases and the J gene end by 6 bases; junction bases not matched to a gene: 7. Per germline, CDR1 SQVTM and CDR2 ANQGSEA. The CDR3 runs to 13 residues. CDR3: CSVDSRGRDGYTF. CDR3 bases: TGCAGCGTTGATTCGAGGGGGCGCGATGGCTACACCTTC.

The chain employs TRBV27 and TRBJ1-3; 7 nucleotides agree with TRBD1. The CDR3 length is 17 residues. The V and J ends lost 4 bases and 0 bases, in that order; junction bases with no gene match: 9. Germline V CDR1 and CDR2: MNHEY, SMNVEV (reference sequence). The CDR3 loop is CASSSLRQGRSGNTIYF. The CDR3 DNA reads TGTGCCAGCAGTTCCCTCCGACAGGGTCGCTCTGGAAACACCATATATTTT.

The gene calls are TRBV28 and TRBJ2-7; 8 nucleotides agree with TRBD1. Germline trimming cut 7 bases from V and 3 bases from J; bases unmatched to any gene: 2. CDR1 and CDR2 (germline): MDHEN, SYDVKM. The CDR3 covers 12 residues. The CDR3 nucleotides are TGTGCCAGCAAACAGGGGGGCTACGAGCAGTACTTC. Protein: CASKQGGYEQYF.

The V gene is TRBV28, the J gene TRBJ1-1, with a weak D call TRBD1 (5 bases). This CDR3 region has 12 residues. Per the germline V gene, CDR1 is MDHEN and CDR2 is SYDVKM. Trimming stripped 5 bases from V and 5 bases from J, with 9 bases between. The chain's CDR3 is CASSPDRTEAFF. In nucleotides, the CDR3 is TGTGCCAGCAGTCCAGACAGAACTGAAGCTTTCTTT. Using reference TRBV28 and TRBJ1-1 for the parts outside the CDR3, the full variable domain is DVKVTQSSRYLVKRTGEKVFLECVQDMDHENMFWYRQDPGLGLRLIYFSYDVKMKEKGDIPEGYSVSREKKERFSLILESASTNQTSMYLCASSPDRTEAFFGQGTRLTVV.

This clone showed up just once. This chain uses TRBV7-9 with TRBJ2-1; no definite D call. Trimming left V 3 bases short and J 7 bases short, with 13 bases between. The germline V gene has CDR1 SEHNR and CDR2 FQNEAQ (reference sequence). The CDR3 contains 14 residues. The CDR3 sequence is CASSLLFVSNEQFF. CDR3 bases: TGTGCCAGCAGCTTGCTGTTTGTTAGTAATGAGCAGTTCTTC. The whole variable domain, filled in from reference TRBV7-9 and TRBJ2-1, reads DTGVSQNPRHKITKRGQNVTFRCDPISEHNRLYWYRQTLGQGPEFLTYFQNEAQLEKSRLLSDRFSAERPKGSFSTLEIQRTEQGDSAMYLCASSLLFVSNEQFFGPGTRLTVL.

This chain links TRBV29-1 with TRBJ1-2; possible D gene TRBD1, 5 bases. The CDR3 contains 14 residues. V lost 7 bases and J 2 bases, leaving 17 bases between the germline ends. Per germline, CDR1 SQVTM and CDR2 ANQGSEA. The CDR3 sequence: CSDRTRVPNYGYTF. The CDR3 DNA is TGCAGCGACAGAACCAGGGTCCCAAACTATGGCTACACCTTC.

The CDR3 loop is CASNPSGSAGANVLTF. In nucleotides, the CDR3 is TGCGCCAGCAACCCCTCGGGTAGCGCTGGGGCCAACGTCCTGACTTTC. This chain connects TRBV5-1 to TRBJ2-6; D is perhaps TRBD2 (5 bases). The CDR3 runs 16 residues. Between the trimmed V and J ends, which lost 6 bases and 2 bases, there was a span of 15 bases. In germline, CDR1 is SGHRS, CDR2 YFSETQ. The full variable domain, with the rest looked up from reference TRBV5-1 and TRBJ2-6, is KAGVTQTPRYLIKTRGQQVTLSCSPISGHRSVSWYQQTPGQGLQFLFEYFSETQRNKGNFPGRFSGRQFSNSRSEMNVSTLELGDSALYLCASNPSGSAGANVLTFGAGSRLTVL.

The chain recombines TRBV6-5 with TRBJ2-7, with D uncertain. CDR3 length: 13 residues. CDR1 MNHEY and CDR2 SVGAGI come from the germline V gene. Trimming took 10 bases from V and 4 from J, leaving 17 bases between them. The CDR3 DNA follows: TGTGCCACCGAAAATCCCGCTAATTACGAGCAGTACTTC. Amino acid sequence: CATENPANYEQYF.

V usage is TRBV7-9 and J usage is TRBJ2-5; D is ambiguous. V lost 1 base and J lost 4, with 13 bases in between. This CDR3 is 15 amino acids long. The V gene's germline CDR1 is SEHNR and CDR2 FQNEAQ (reference sequence). The CDR3 DNA reads TGTGCCAGCAGCTTAGATGGCAGGATGACAGAGACCCAGTACTTC. Its translation: CASSLDGRMTETQYF.

The chain recombines TRBV3-1 (or the pseudogene TRBV3-2) with TRBJ2-5; 7 bases are shared with TRBD2. Germline CDR1 LGHDT, CDR2 YNNKEL (reference sequence). V lost 3 bases to trimming and J lost 5 bases; unmatched junction nucleotides: 6. The CDR3 length is 14 residues. The CDR3 loop is CASSHLAAGETQYF. The CDR3 nucleotides read TGTGCCAGCAGCCACCTAGCGGCGGGGGAGACCCAGTACTTC.

The chain combines TRBV7-9 with TRBJ1-6; tentative D call: TRBD1 (6 bases). The V end was cut by 5 bases, the J end by 9 bases, with 17 bases between. CDR3 length: 15 residues. Germline V gives CDR1 SEHNR, CDR2 FQNEAQ (reference sequence). The CDR3 reads CASSPRGGAGSPLHF. CDR3 sequence (DNA): TGTGCCAGCAGCCCAAGGGGGGGGGCAGGTTCACCCCTCCACTTT.

The J gene is TRBJ1-1, the V gene TRBV19; no definite D call. CDR1 is LNHDA, CDR2 SQIVND, per germline (reference sequence). This CDR3 region has 12 residues. The ends were cut back, 7 bases at V and 3 bases at J, with 9 bases in the middle. In DNA, the CDR3 is TGTGCCAGTATAGGCGGGGACACTGAAGCTTTCTTT. Translating it yields CASIGGDTEAFF. Looking up the rest from reference TRBV19 and TRBJ1-1 gives the full variable domain: DGGITQSPKYLFRKEGQNVTLSCEQNLNHDAMYWYRQDPGQGLRLIYYSQIVNDFQKGDIAEGYSVSREKKESFPLTVTSAQKNPTAFYLCASIGGDTEAFFGQGTRLTVV.

The chain joins TRBV5-8 to TRBJ1-4, with TRBD1 matching over 11 bases. Per the germline V gene, CDR1 is SGHTS and CDR2 is YDEGEE. V was clipped by 0 bases and J by 3 bases; unmatched bases: 4. CDR3 length: 17 amino acids. CDR3 sequence (DNA): TGTGCCAGCAGCTTGGGGACAGGGGGCTTTTCTAATGAAAAACTGTTTTTT. It codes for CASSLGTGGFSNEKLFF.

This clone has just one count. V and J are TRBV25-1 and TRBJ2-6; 7 positions agree with TRBD1. Germline CDR1 reads MGHDK; CDR2 reads SYGVNS. The CDR3 is made up of 17 amino acids. V lost 9 bases to trimming and J lost 0 bases; unmatched junction nucleotides: 11. CDR3 nucleotide sequence: TGTGCCAGTGAGGGACAGACGTCCCTCTCTGGGGCCAACGTCCTGACTTTC. Protein sequence: CASEGQTSLSGANVLTF.

V gene TRBV13 combines with J gene TRBJ2-7; the match to TRBD2 covers 8 bases. Germline trimming cut 5 bases from V and 3 bases from J; bases unmatched to any gene: 12. This CDR3 has 16 residues. Looked up from germline, CDR1 is PRHDT and CDR2 is FYEKMQ (reference sequence). CDR3 residues: CASSTRGGAESYEQYF. In nucleotides, the CDR3 is TGTGCCAGCAGCACCCGGGGGGGGGCGGAGAGCTACGAGCAGTACTTC.

Remarks on this clone: At the DNA level, this CDR3 is encoded by other sequences in the same sample as well. This chain uses TRBV30 with TRBJ1-5; D not certain. Germline lookup yields CDR1 GTSNPN and CDR2 SVGIG (reference sequence). This CDR3 is built from 13 residues. Trimming removed 0 bases from V and 7 bases from J, with 10 bases in between. CDR3 DNA: TGTGCCTGGAGTGTGGGAGGGTCCCAGCCCCAGCATTTT. It yields the protein CAWSVGGSQPQHF.

This chain connects TRBV4-1 to TRBJ1-4; D call uncertain. Trimming took off 2 bases at V and 8 bases at J, with 18 bases between the two ends. CDR1 and CDR2 (germline): MGHRA, YSYEKL. The length of the CDR3 is 16 residues. The CDR3 loop reads CASSQFARGLGEKLFF. The CDR3 DNA reads as TGCGCCAGCAGCCAATTTGCCAGAGGGTTGGGGGAAAAACTGTTTTTT.